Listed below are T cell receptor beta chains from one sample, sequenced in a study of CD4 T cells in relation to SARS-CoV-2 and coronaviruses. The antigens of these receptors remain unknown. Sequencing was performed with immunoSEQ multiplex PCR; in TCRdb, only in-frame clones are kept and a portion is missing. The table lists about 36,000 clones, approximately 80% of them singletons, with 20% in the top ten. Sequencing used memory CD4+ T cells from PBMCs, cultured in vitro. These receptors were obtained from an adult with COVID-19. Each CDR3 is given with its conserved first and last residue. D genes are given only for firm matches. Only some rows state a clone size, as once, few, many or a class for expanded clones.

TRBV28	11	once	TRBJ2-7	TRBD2	TGTGCCAGCAGTTTCGGGGGGGAGCAGTACTTC	CASSFGGEQYF
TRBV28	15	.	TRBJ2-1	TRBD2	TGTGCCAGCGAGGTGAAACTAGCGGCGTCCAATGAGCAGTTCTTC	CASEVKLAASNEQFF
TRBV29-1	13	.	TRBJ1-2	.	TGCAGCGTTGAAGATCGAACAGGCTATGGCTACACCTTC	CSVEDRTGYGYTF
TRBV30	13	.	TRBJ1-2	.	TGTGCCTTTACGACAGGAGCCTACTATGGCTACACCTTC	CAFTTGAYYGYTF
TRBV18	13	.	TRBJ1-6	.	TGTGCCAGCTCACCAATAGAAGACTCACCCCTCCACTTT	CASSPIEDSPLHF
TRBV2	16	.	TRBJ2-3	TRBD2	TGTGCCAGCAGCAAAACCGGGACTAGCGGCACAGATACGCAGTATTTT	CASSKTGTSGTDTQYF
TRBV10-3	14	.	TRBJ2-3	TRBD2	TGTGCCATCAGTGATGGGACTAGCGGGGATACGCAGTATTTT	CAISDGTSGDTQYF
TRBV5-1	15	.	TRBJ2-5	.	TGCGCCAGCAGGCCGGGCTGGACAGACCAAGAGACCCAGTACTTC	CASRPGWTDQETQYF
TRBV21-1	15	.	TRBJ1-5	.	TGTGCCAGCAGCAAAGGAGCAGCTGGCAATCAGCCCCAGCATTTT	CASSKGAAGNQPQHF
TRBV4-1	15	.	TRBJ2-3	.	TGCGCCAGCAGCCATGGGGTGGGGAGCACAGATACGCAGTATTTT	CASSHGVGSTDTQYF
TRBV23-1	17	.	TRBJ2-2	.	TGCGCCAGCAGTCAAATCTCGGACAGAGCGAACACCGGGGAGCTGTTTTTT	CASSQISDRANTGELFF
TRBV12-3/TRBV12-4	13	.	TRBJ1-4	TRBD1	TGTGCCAGCAGTTCAGGGGGCGCTGAAAAACTGTTTTTT	CASSSGGAEKLFF
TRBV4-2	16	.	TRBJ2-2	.	TGTGCCAGCAGCCAAGATGTGGGACCGGTTATGGGGGAGCTGTTTTTT	CASSQDVGPVMGELFF
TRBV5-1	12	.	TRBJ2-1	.	TGCGCCAGCAGCCCCCCGGGACTTTCCCAGTTCTTC	CASSPPGLSQFF
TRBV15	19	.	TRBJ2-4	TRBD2	TGTGCCACCAGCAGGAGACTAGCGGGAGGGAATTTAGCCAAAAACATTCAGTACTTC	CATSRRLAGGNLAKNIQYF
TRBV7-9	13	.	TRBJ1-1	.	TGTGCCAGCAGCTGGACAGAGAACACTGAAGCTTTCTTT	CASSWTENTEAFF
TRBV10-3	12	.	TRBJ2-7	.	TGTGCCATCAGTGGGACAGCCTACGAGCAGTACTTC	CAISGTAYEQYF
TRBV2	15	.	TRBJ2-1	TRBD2	TGTGCCAGCAGGCCCCCTAGCGGGATGGACAATGAGCAGTTCTTC	CASRPPSGMDNEQFF
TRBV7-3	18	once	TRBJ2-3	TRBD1	TGTGCCAGCAGCTTAAACAGGGTGGGACAGGGCCTAGCAGATACGCAGTATTTT	CASSLNRVGQGLADTQYF
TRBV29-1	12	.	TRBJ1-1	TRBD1	TGCAGCACAAGGACAGGGGATACTGAAGCTTTCTTT	CSTRTGDTEAFF
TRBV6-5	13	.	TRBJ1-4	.	TGTGCCAGCATGGTGGGGGGGGCCTGGGAACTGTTTTTT	CASMVGGAWELFF
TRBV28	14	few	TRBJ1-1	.	TGTGCCAGCATTCTAGGGGCCTGGAACACTGAAGCTTTCTTT	CASILGAWNTEAFF
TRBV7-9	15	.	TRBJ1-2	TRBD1	TGTGCCAGCAGCCTCAACAGGGGCCGCGAGTGGGGCTACACCTTC	CASSLNRGREWGYTF
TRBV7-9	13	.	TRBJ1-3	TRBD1	TGTGCCAGCGGACAGGGAGCTGGAAACACCATATATTTT	CASGQGAGNTIYF
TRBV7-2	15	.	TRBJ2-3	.	TGTGCCAGCCGCACCATACCTTCTAGCACAGATACGCAGTATTTT	CASRTIPSSTDTQYF
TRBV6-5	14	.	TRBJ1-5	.	TGTGCCAGCAGTTCGGGAGCCTTCAATCAGCCCCAGCATTTT	CASSSGAFNQPQHF
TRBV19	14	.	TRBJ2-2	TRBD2	TGTGCCAGTGGGACTAGCGGGAGTAACGGGGAGCTGTTTTTT	CASGTSGSNGELFF
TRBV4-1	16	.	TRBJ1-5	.	TGCGCCAGCAGCCGGGACGATGGGGGGCGGAATCAGCCCCAGCATTTT	CASSRDDGGRNQPQHF
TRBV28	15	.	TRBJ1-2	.	TGTGCCAGCAGTTTAACGGGGTCGCCAACGTATGGCTACACCTTC	CASSLTGSPTYGYTF
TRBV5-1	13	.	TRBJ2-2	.	TGCGCCAGCAGCTTGGTTCCCACCGGGGAGCTGTTTTTT	CASSLVPTGELFF
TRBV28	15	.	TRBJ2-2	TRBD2	TGTGCCAGCAGTTCGAGCGGGAGGGCCTCCGGGGAGCTGTTTTTT	CASSSSGRASGELFF
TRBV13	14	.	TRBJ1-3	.	TGTGCCAGCAGCTTAGGAACAGGGGGAAACACCATATATTTT	CASSLGTGGNTIYF
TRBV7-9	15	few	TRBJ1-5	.	TGTGCCAGCAGCATCTCCGGGACCGACAATCAGCCCCAGCATTTT	CASSISGTDNQPQHF
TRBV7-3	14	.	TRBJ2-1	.	TGTGCCAGCAGCTTAAATGCAGGGCCCAATGAGCAGTTCTTC	CASSLNAGPNEQFF
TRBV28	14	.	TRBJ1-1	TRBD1	TGTGCCAGCAGATACAGGGGGTTGAACACTGAAGCTTTCTTT	CASRYRGLNTEAFF
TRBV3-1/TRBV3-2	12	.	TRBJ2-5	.	TGTGCCAGCAGCCCCCGGGGTGAGACCCAGTACTTC	CASSPRGETQYF
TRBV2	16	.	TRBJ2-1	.	TGTGCCAGCACGTCACCCTCCGCATTCGACCCAAATGAGCAGTTCTTC	CASTSPSAFDPNEQFF
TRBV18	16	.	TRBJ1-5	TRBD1	TGTGCCAGCTCACCGTCGGGACAGGGGGGAGGACAGCCCCAGCATTTT	CASSPSGQGGGQPQHF
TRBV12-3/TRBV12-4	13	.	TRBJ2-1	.	TGTGCCAGCAGCCTGACTCAAGGGTCCCCTCAGTTCTTC	CASSLTQGSPQFF
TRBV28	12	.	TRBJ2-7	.	TGTGCCAGCAGTTTTGGCCTCTACGAGCAGTACTTC	CASSFGLYEQYF
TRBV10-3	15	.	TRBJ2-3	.	TGTGCCATCAGTGAAACTAGCACTAGCACAGATACGCAGTATTTT	CAISETSTSTDTQYF
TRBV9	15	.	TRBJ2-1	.	TGTGCCAGCAGCGTAGATGGGAGTGTTGGCAATGAGCAGTTCTTC	CASSVDGSVGNEQFF
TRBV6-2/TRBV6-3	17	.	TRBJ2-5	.	TGTGCCAGCAGTCCCCTAGAGTACAGGAGGAACCAAGAGACCCAGTACTTC	CASSPLEYRRNQETQYF
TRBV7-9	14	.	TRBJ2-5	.	TGTGCCAGCAGCTTAGACGCCCTCCTGCAGACCCAGTACTTC	CASSLDALLQTQYF
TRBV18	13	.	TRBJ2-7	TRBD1	TGTGCCAGCTCACTTGGGACAGGGCACGAGCAGTACTTC	CASSLGTGHEQYF
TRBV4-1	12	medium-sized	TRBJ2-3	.	TGCGCCAGCAGCCACCCGTTGGATACGCAGTATTTT	CASSHPLDTQYF
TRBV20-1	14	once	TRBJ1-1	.	TGCAGTGCTAGTTTCCAGGGCTTGAGCACTGAAGCTTTCTTT	CSASFQGLSTEAFF
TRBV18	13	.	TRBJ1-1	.	TGTGCCAGCTCACTGCAGGAAAACACTGAAGCTTTCTTT	CASSLQENTEAFF
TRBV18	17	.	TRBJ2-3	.	TGTGCCAGCTCACTAATGTTTGACGGACCCTTGGAGGGTGGGCAGTATTTT	CASSLMFDGPLEGGQYF
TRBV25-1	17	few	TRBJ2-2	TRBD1	TGTGCCAGCTCTAATCCCCAGGGCAGGGGGCCCGCCGGGGAGCTGTTTTTT	CASSNPQGRGPAGELFF
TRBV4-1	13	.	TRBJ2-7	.	TGCGCCAGCAGCCAAGCCTCGACCTACGAGCAGTACTTC	CASSQASTYEQYF
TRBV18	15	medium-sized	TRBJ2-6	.	TGTGCCAGCTCCCTAACTCACGCCGGGGCCAACGTCCTGACTTTC	CASSLTHAGANVLTF
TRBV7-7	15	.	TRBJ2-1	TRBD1	TGTGCCAGCAGCCTAACACAGGGGGCGTTGAATGAGCAGTTCTTC	CASSLTQGALNEQFF
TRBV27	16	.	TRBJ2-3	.	TGTGCCAGCAGTTCCTCGACCGGACTTAGGGGAGATACGCAGTATTTT	CASSSSTGLRGDTQYF
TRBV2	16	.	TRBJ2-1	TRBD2	TGTGCCAGCAGCACTGTTAGCGGGATGTTTTACAATGAGCAGTTCTTC	CASSTVSGMFYNEQFF
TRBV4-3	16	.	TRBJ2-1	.	TGCGCCAGCAGCCAAAATACGGACTCCTCCTACAATGAGCAGTTCTTC	CASSQNTDSSYNEQFF
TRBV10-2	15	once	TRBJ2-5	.	TGCGCCAGCAGTGAGTATTCCCTAGCGACGGAGACCCAGTACTTC	CASSEYSLATETQYF
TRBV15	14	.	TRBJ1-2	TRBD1	TGTGCCACCAGCAGAGCGGAAGGGGGCTCTGGCTACACCTTC	CATSRAEGGSGYTF
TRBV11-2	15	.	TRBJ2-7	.	TGTGCCAGCAGCCTAAACGGACAAGGCTACTTCGAGCAGTACTTC	CASSLNGQGYFEQYF